The source of this TCR beta chain is a study of CD8+ T cells in alopecia areata (dated by TCRdb to the late 2010s). At the level of the whole study: Treated patients were enrolled in an open-label pilot trial of oral tofacitinib at 5 to 10 mg twice daily for moderate-to-severe alopecia areata. Patients received tofacitinib for 6 to 18 months and were then followed off drug for 6 months to check for delayed response and recurrence. For the treated patients, the SALT score, which quantifies what percentage of scalp surface area is affected, served as the measure of disease severity. In both human patients and the C3H/HeJ mouse model, the study applied high-throughput TCRbeta sequencing to look at T cell clonal expansion in alopecia areata. Scalp tissue and sorted CD4+ and CD8+ peripheral blood T cells from patchy and totalis/universalis alopecia areata patients and from healthy controls were covered by human TCRbeta sequencing. Biopsies were taken from tofacitinib-treated patients at baseline and at 4 and 24 weeks of treatment, and a later scalp biopsy was taken in several of the tofacitinib-treated patients. Clonality in the scalp was compared among normal scalp (n=4), patchy alopecia areata scalp (n=8), and alopecia totalis/universalis scalp (n=8). The RNA source kit depended on sample type: the PAXgene miRNA kit for fixed scalp, the miRNeasy kit for PBMCs, and the RNeasy kit for mouse skin. Amplification of TCRbeta CDR3 regions was done by immunoSEQ multiplex PCR using 35 Vbeta forward primers and 13 Jbeta reverse primers.

The study at large found these results: With tofacitinib, both scalp clonality and the number of expanded CD8+ clones among the top 100 scalp clones went down significantly. Lesional scalp, especially in alopecia totalis/universalis, showed higher clonality and more expanded CD8+ clones than normal scalp, suggesting antigenic drive. Shared TCR sequences between patients were less evident than in mice, which may be partly attributable to HLA diversity in the patient population. Because the treated cohort was small and had just a single nonresponder, larger studies are needed to establish links between baseline CD8+ expansion and response. Many expanded lesional clones were found to persist in scalp and blood during tofacitinib treatment, and relapse after treatment cessation may be partly explained by this persistence. Scalp TCR repertoire analysis is complicated because resident alphabeta T cells in normal human skin are also sequenced, whereas mouse skin is dominated by gammadelta T cells.

Spanning cysteine to phenylalanine, the CDR3 consists of 14 amino acids. This entry keeps only the CDR3 DNA: 42 bases, framed from base 1. The CDR1 and CDR2 encoded by the germline V gene (reference sequence) are SGHNT and YYREEE. V sheds 0 bases and J sheds 6 bases, leaving 10 bases between their ends. Comments on this clone: It has no known antigen specificity. Nothing much larger sits one base from this clone, and base qualities are not available.

The treatment or condition tag for this specimen amounts to: oral pan-JAK inhibitor, 5-10 mg twice daily. Peripheral blood and lesional scalp punch biopsies were obtained from patients with alopecia areata. After PBMCs were isolated by density centrifugation and stained for CD3, CD4 and CD8, a FACSAria was used to sort CD4+ and CD8+ T cells. The receptor library was made with the immunoSEQ multiplex PCR assay. For TCR sequencing, RNA was extracted from every sample and reverse transcribed into cDNA to serve as template. First-strand cDNA was synthesized with SuperScript III using a 2:1 mix of oligo-dT and random hexamers. A synthetic immune receptor repertoire was used to gauge amplification bias, and whatever bias remained was removed computationally. From the authors' description of their analysis: Raw reads were preprocessed to remove errors, and CDR3 was defined according to IMGT conventions as the region from the conserved cysteine to phenylalanine. Clonality was calculated as 1 minus Shannon entropy normalized by log2 of the number of productive unique TCRs. Whether scalp clones were CD4 or CD8 was inferred by matching scalp TCRbeta sequences against CD4 and CD8 repertoires sorted from blood. TCRdb limited this immuneACCESS table to in-frame rearrangements with V and J called. A share of clones is missing; checked studies link under half to unresolved V genes, and the rest is unexplained. V and J calls plus clone size are reproduced from that table; the DNA served to infer D and trimming. Recorded for this sample are over 250,000 clones; 60% of them occurred a single time. 0.75% to 0.95% of the sample lies in the top ten.

The TCR was taken from a human donor with alopecia areata. The specimen comprised CD4+ T cells sorted from blood, sampled around week 52, from a patient treated with tofacitinib. The receptor chain draws on TRBV5-4 and TRBJ2-1; TRBD2 is possibly the D segment (7 matching bases). In nucleotide form, the sequence is TGTGCCAGCAGCTTGGGCGGGGGCTCCAATGAGCAGTTCTTC. The resulting protein is CASSLGGGSNEQFF.